This section outlines one T cell receptor beta chain sequence together with its context. Its antigen remains undetermined. It has no much larger one-base neighbor in the sample; base qualities were not kept. Ends trimmed: V by 9 bases, J by 9 bases; bases unmatched to a gene: 5. CDR1 is given as MNHEY and CDR2 as SMNVEV, both from the germline V gene (reference sequence). The cysteine opens and the phenylalanine closes a CDR3 of 13 amino acids. Only the CDR3 DNA stays, 39 bases, in frame from base 1. The CDR3 regions of human TCRbeta chains were analyzed by immunosequencing. Concerning the study's data processing: TCRs in the repertoires were matched against a reference library of SARS-CoV-2-specific TCRs that had been generated with the MIRA antigen-specificity platform. Breadth was defined as the fraction of unique TCRs that were SARS-CoV-2-associated, and depth was defined as the fraction of total T cells that were SARS-CoV-2-associated. Using the MIRA data, every spike-specific TCR was mapped to the spike region that the TCR reacted to and assigned to either a CD4 or a CD8 class. Log10-transformed breadth and depth values were compared by one-way ANOVA with Sidak's multiple comparisons tests. Here the immuneACCESS table is served through TCRdb, limited to in-frame sequences with V and J called. Missing clones are a known gap in these copies; in checked studies unresolved V genes cover under half, and the rest lacks a known reason. Clonal size and the V and J genes are those of that table, whereas D and trimming came from the DNA. This sample has about 150,000 clones in its table, and less than 95% of those were observed once. The biggest ten clones account for 1.5% to 2% of the sample.

Explained via the paper, the time point label denotes: baseline before first vaccination. Vaccinee samples came from UK trials COV001 and COV002, including a single-blind randomized controlled phase 2/3 trial of AZD1222 (ChAdOx1 nCoV-19) in healthy adults. Trial participant PBMC samples were collected at day 0 and day 28 after the second dose for TCRbeta chain sequencing. The data were taken from a study of T cell responses to AZD1222 COVID-19 vaccine (dated by TCRdb to the early 2020s). Regarding the study in general: AZD1222 recipients whose second dose came at about 4 weeks and those whose second dose came at about 12 weeks were combined into one group, since spike-specific TCR depth and breadth did not differ between the two schedules. A total of 240 or so trial participants underwent TCR sequencing, of whom 200 to 220 had received two doses of AZD1222 and some 25 had received two doses of the MenACWY control vaccine. Trial participants were enrolled by age into subgroups of 18-55, 56-69 and 70-plus years, and 148, 28 and 57 TCR-sequenced participants, respectively, were included in these subgroups. On the study overall, not on this receptor specifically: Reportedly, close to half of the unique spike-specific TCRs recognized epitopes lying outside the regions that are mutated in the B.1.351 and B.1.1.7 variants. The whole spike protein was spanned by vaccine-associated CD4 TCRs, and dominant responses were seen in regions 160-218 and 743-854. Only five to seven AZD1222 recipients were SARS-CoV-2 seropositive at baseline, limiting conclusions about previously exposed vaccinees. Participants were mostly white British, with more females than males. The authors suggested clonal diversity may have been underestimated. In the small 56-69-year group, the increase in depth fell short of significance, most likely because of low power. After two AZD1222 doses, both the breadth and the depth of spike-specific TCRs were significantly higher than at day 0 and than in MenACWY recipients. Because no day 14 peak-response samples were available, the repertoires could be characterized only after the peak T cell response.

The source material was peripheral blood, sampled on day 0 of AZD1222 vaccination. This TCR came from an adult in good health. The chain uses TRBV27 and TRBJ2-1, with TRBD2 identical over 13 junction bases. In nucleotide form, the sequence is TGTGCCAGTGGACTAGCGGGAGTGGGTGAGCAGTTCTTC. This translates into CASGLAGVGEQFF.